One sample yielded the 3 T cell receptor beta chains listed below, sequenced in a study of blood T cell repertoires in COVID-19. TCRdb keeps only in-frame clones here, not all; method: immunoSEQ multiplex PCR. The sample contains under 150,000 clones, over 60% of which appear only once. Sequences were obtained from peripheral blood. Receptors were obtained from a woman between 50 and 59 years old with active or convalescent COVID-19.

The rearrangement links TRBV25-1 to TRBJ2-7, with D possibly matching TRBD1 (6 bases). Between the trimmed V and J ends, which lost 5 bases and 2 bases, there was a span of 13 bases. Per germline, CDR1 MGHDK and CDR2 SYGVNS. This CDR3 contains 14 residues. CDR3 sequence: CASSPGQSPYEQYF. The CDR3, as DNA: TGTGCCAGCAGTCCCGGACAGAGCCCCTACGAGCAGTACTTC.

V is TRBV19 and J is TRBJ2-1; unclear D gene. Germline CDR1 is LNHDA and CDR2 is SQIVND (reference sequence). V was trimmed by 5 bases and J by 0 bases, leaving 11 bases between them. The CDR3 is 15 amino acids. The CDR3 coding sequence is TGTGCCAGTAGTGGTCCTGGGCGCTCCTACAATGAGCAGTTCTTC. It is translated as CASSGPGRSYNEQFF. Combining the CDR3 with reference TRBV19 and TRBJ2-1 gives the whole variable domain DGGITQSPKYLFRKEGQNVTLSCEQNLNHDAMYWYRQDPGQGLRLIYYSQIVNDFQKGDIAEGYSVSREKKESFPLTVTSAQKNPTAFYLCASSGPGRSYNEQFFGPGTRLTVL.

This sequence joins TRBV19 and TRBJ1-1; TRBD1 might be the D (6 bases). The CDR3 consists of 14 residues. The germline V gene has CDR1 LNHDA and CDR2 SQIVND (reference sequence). Trimming stripped 10 bases from V and 0 bases from J, with 15 bases between. DNA of the CDR3: TGTGCCACCAAGGACAGAGCTGTGAACACTGAAGCTTTCTTT. Its protein is CATKDRAVNTEAFF.